One T cell receptor (beta chain) is described in this entry. This clonotype was recorded once. The antigen this receptor binds is unknown. One end of the junction is discordant with germline, which a read error may explain. CDR1 and CDR2, looked up from the germline V gene, are MNHNS and SASEGT. The CDR3 runs 12 residues from the cysteine to the phenylalanine. CDR3 DNA is the only sequence kept; it has 36 bases, read in frame from the first base. Libraries of naive CD8 T cells were built from about 21,000 to 970,000 sorted cells, with 10%, 30% or 50% of the purified RNA used. Naive CD8 T cells were FACS-sorted as CD8+CD4-CCR7+CD45RA+ on a BD FACSAria II into RLT Plus buffer. To test detection sensitivity, Jurkat RNA equal to some 11 TCR copies was added to samples of roughly 18,000-1,100,000 naive CD8 T cells. Enrichment of CD8 T cells was performed with RosetteSep CD8+ T Cell Enrichment Cocktail and Ficoll-Paque, after which ACK red cell lysis was carried out.

The sample originates from a study of molecular identifiers for immune sequencing clone quantification (dated by TCRdb to 2016 to 2018). Notes on the research overall: In a replicate experiment, RNA from about 19,000 or 110,000 naive CD8 T cells was split into five aliquots, four of which were sequenced. The study was a methods study using CD8 T cells to benchmark molecular-identifier clustering-based TCR repertoire sequencing (MIDCIRS) and TCR RNA copy counting. General findings and caveats noted by the study authors: In CMV-specific effector cells, clones with more than 20 RNA copies accounted for over 99% of molecules, whereas in naive cells such clones accounted for under 1%. Without barcode sub-clustering, chimeric consensus sequences inflated TCR diversity; chimeras reached as high as 47%. Spiked-in Jurkat TCR RNA equivalent to a single cell was reported to be detectable even among over 800,000 naive CD8 T cells. The sizes of highly expanded clones could end up underestimated when identical TCR molecules share a barcode. Modeling gave about three recovered TCR RNA copies per cell versus 7.5 to 10 by digital PCR, implying approximately 30% capture efficiency. The naive libraries included spiked-in Jurkat TCR RNA (around 10 copies' worth), and this RNA is not part of the donor repertoire.

The library was produced with PCR. Data came from an Illumina HiSeq 4000. Bulk TCR libraries were generated as previously described, with the TCR primers listed in Table S5 used. Purification of total RNA was performed with the Qiagen AllPrep DNA/RNA kit. Before any analysis, reads coming from multiple sequencing runs of the same library were combined into one pool. Processing in the source paper ran as follows. Reads were retained only if the reads had an exact TCR constant sequence, and the retained reads were trimmed to 150 nt and grouped according to their 12-nt molecular barcodes. Reads within each barcode group were sub-clustered using a 15% Levenshtein threshold, and quality-weighted consensus sequences were constructed for each RNA molecule. Non-functional sequences were discarded, and so were lower-count sequences lying one edit away from another sequence. Barcode sub-clusters with fewer than 20% of the maximum read count were removed, based on fitting two negative binomial distributions. In TCRdb, the public reads were trimmed at Q25 with fastp and aligned with MiXCR, with productive beta chains retained. Each entry merges the rows of one CDR3 protein and shows their most common DNA and genes. The V and J calls here are based on TCRdb, not the publication. The table for this sample lists about 640,000 distinct CDR3 sequences; 15% to 20% of them were counted only once. The ten largest account for 0.85% of the sample.

The chain links TRBV6-1 with TRBJ1-1, with the D gene too uncertain to name. The sequenced sample consisted of naive CD8+ T cells from blood, with Jurkat cell RNA spiked in. The cell subset or site label for this specimen denotes: FACS-sorted CD8+CD4-CCR7+CD45RA+ naive T cells. The clonotype was recovered from a human donor in good health. Some libraries in this study had Jurkat cell RNA spiked in. The CDR3 sequence is CAGSHPNTEAFF. The nucleotide sequence reads TGTGCCGGCAGTCACCCAAACACTGAAGCTTTCTTT.